The 2 T cell receptor beta chains listed next were all sequenced from one sample in a study of tumor-infiltrating lymphocytes in primary liver carcinoma. The tissue used was unsorted bulk material of roughly 17-34 mg. RNA and DNA were co-extracted from it with the AllPrep DNA/RNA mini kit. A constant-region primer served to make TCR beta cDNA from roughly 500 ng total RNA. Nested multiplex PCR, run for three rounds with slightly modified ARM-PCR, yielded TCR beta libraries. Researchers ran the first two PCR rounds for approximately 10 cycles each with TRBV1-TRBV30 forward primers and a C-beta reverse primer. Each CDR3 protein is one row after TCRdb ran MiXCR on the multiplex PCR reads. The sample shows more than 75,000 distinct CDR3 sequences, approximately 70% of them seen only once. The specimen sequenced was liver tumor tissue from sampling region 1. Regarding subset: tumor region T1, superior pole. These receptors all stem from a man between 35 and 55 years old with primary liver carcinoma and hepatitis B virus infection.

Note on this clonotype: A much larger clone lies a single base off, so this may be a read error. The rearrangement uses TRBV7-9 and TRBJ2-7; 9 bases are a match to TRBD1. The CDR3 loop spans 14 amino acids. The germline gives CDR1 SEHNR, CDR2 FQNEAQ (reference sequence). This chain's CDR3 is CTSKGTGFTYEQYF. The CDR3, as DNA: TGTACCAGTAAAGGGACAGGGTTTACTTACGAGCAGTACTTC.

The table lists this clonotype with a count of one. One end of the junction does not line up with germline, which may come from a read error. V usage is TRBV10-2 and J usage is TRBJ2-1; possibly TRBD2 for D (6 bases). The germline V gene has CDR1 WSHSY and CDR2 SAAADI. CDR3 length equals 14 residues. CDR3 residues: CASTGGAAYNGQIF. CDR3 nucleotides: TGCGCCAGCACGGGCGGGGCAGCCTACAATGGGCAGATCTTC.